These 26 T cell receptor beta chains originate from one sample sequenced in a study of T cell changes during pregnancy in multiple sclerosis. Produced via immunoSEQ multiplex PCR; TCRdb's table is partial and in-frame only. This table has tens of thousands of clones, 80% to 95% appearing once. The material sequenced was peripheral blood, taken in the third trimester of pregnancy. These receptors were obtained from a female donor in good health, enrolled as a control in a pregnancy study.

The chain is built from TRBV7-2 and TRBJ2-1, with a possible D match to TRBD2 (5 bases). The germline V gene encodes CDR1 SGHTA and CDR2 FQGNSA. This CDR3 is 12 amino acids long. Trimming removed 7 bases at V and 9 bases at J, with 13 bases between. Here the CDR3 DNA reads TGTGCCAGCACTCAAAGAGAGGGTGAGCAGTTCTTC. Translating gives CASTQREGEQFF.

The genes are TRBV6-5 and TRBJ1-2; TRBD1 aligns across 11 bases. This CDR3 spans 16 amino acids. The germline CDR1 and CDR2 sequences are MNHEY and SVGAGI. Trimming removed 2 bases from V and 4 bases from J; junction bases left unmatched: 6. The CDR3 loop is CASSYVRTGGGYGYTF. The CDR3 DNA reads TGTGCCAGCAGTTACGTCCGGACAGGGGGCGGCTATGGCTACACCTTC.

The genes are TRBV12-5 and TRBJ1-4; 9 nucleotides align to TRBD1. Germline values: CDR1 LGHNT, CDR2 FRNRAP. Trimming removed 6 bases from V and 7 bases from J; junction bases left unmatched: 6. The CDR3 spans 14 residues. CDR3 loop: CASGVTGGGEKLFF. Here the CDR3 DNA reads TGTGCTAGTGGGGTGACAGGGGGAGGTGAAAAACTGTTTTTT. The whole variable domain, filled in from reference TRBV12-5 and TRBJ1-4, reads DARVTQTPRHKVTEMGQEVTMRCQPILGHNTVFWYRQTMMQGLELLAYFRNRAPLDDSGMPKDRFSAEMPDATLATLKIQPSEPRDSAVYFCASGVTGGGEKLFFGSGTQLSVL.

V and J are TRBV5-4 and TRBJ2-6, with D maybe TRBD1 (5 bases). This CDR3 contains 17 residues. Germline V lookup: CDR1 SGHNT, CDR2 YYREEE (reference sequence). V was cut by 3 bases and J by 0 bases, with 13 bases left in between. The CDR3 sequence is CASSSYAGFSGANVLTF. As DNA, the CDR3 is TGTGCCAGCAGCTCGTATGCAGGGTTCTCTGGGGCCAACGTCCTGACTTTC.

The CDR3 loop reads CASSPTGEGYTF. The CDR3 region has the DNA TGTGCCAGCTCACCAACGGGGGAAGGCTACACCTTC. This rearrangement joins TRBV18 to TRBJ1-2; D possibly corresponds to TRBD1 (5 bases). Trimming removed 2 bases from V and 8 bases from J, with 9 bases in between. CDR1 is KGHSH, CDR2 LQKENI, per germline. CDR3 size: 12 residues.

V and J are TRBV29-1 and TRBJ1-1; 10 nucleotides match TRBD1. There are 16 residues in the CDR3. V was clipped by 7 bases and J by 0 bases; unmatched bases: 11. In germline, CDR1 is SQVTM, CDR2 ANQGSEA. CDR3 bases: TGCAGCGCAGAGACAGGGGGCGTACCAGTGAACACTGAAGCTTTCTTT. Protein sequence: CSAETGGVPVNTEAFF.

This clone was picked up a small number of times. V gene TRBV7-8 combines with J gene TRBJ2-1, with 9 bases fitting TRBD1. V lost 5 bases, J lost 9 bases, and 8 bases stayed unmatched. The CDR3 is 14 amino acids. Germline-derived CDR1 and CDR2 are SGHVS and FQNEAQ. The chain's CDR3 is CASSPTDRGTEQFF. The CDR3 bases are TGTGCCAGCAGCCCGACGGACAGGGGCACTGAGCAGTTCTTC.

The CDR3 DNA sequence: TGCGCCAGCAGCCAAGAGCGCGGGATCGTCAATGAGCAGTTCTTC. Protein: CASSQERGIVNEQFF. V gene TRBV4-1 combines with J gene TRBJ2-1; D possibly corresponds to TRBD2 (6 bases). The germline V gene encodes CDR1 MGHRA and CDR2 YSYEKL. The ends were cut back, 0 bases at V and 6 bases at J, with 12 bases in the middle. CDR3 length: 15 amino acids.

The CDR3 spells CAISERTSVGVSKNIQYF. In DNA, the CDR3 is TGTGCCATCAGTGAGCGGACTAGCGTGGGGGTTTCCAAAAACATTCAGTACTTC. The J gene is TRBJ2-4, the V gene TRBV10-3; 9 bases fit TRBD2. This CDR3 contains 18 residues. Germline assignment: CDR1 ENHRY and CDR2 SYGVKD. V shed 2 bases and J 2 bases; nucleotides not matched to a gene: 10.

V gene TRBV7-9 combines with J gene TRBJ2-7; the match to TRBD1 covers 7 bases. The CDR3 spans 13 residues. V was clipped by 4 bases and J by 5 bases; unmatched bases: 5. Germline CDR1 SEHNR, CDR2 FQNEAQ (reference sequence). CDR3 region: CASSSGQSHEQYF. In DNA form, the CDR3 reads TGTGCCAGCAGCTCGGGACAGTCTCACGAGCAGTACTTC.

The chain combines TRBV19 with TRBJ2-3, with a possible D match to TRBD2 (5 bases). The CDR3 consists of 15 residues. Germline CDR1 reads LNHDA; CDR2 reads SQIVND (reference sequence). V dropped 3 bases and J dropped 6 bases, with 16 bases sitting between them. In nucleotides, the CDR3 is TGTGCCAGTAGTATGGACTGGGTATCCTTTGATACGCAGTATTTT. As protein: CASSMDWVSFDTQYF.

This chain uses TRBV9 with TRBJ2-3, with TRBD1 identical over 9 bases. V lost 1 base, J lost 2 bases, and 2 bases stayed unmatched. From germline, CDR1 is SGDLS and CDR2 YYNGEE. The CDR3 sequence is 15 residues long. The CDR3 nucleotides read TGTGCCAGCAGCGTACGGGACAGGGACACAGATACGCAGTATTTT. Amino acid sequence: CASSVRDRDTDTQYF.

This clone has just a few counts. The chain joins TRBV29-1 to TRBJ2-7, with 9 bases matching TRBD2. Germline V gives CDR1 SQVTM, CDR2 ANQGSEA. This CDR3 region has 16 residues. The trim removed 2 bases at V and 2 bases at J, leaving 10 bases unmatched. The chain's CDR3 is CSVESPTSGAPYEQYF. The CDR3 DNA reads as TGCAGCGTTGAAAGCCCGACTAGCGGAGCACCCTACGAGCAGTACTTC.

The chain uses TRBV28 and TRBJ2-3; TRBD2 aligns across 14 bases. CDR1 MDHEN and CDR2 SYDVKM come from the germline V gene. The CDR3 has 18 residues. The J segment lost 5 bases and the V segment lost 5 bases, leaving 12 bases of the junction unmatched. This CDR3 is CASSPGTSGRGPLDTQYF. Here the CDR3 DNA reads TGTGCCAGCAGTCCAGGGACTAGCGGGAGAGGGCCGCTAGATACGCAGTATTTT. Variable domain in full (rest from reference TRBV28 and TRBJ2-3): DVKVTQSSRYLVKRTGEKVFLECVQDMDHENMFWYRQDPGLGLRLIYFSYDVKMKEKGDIPEGYSVSREKKERFSLILESASTNQTSMYLCASSPGTSGRGPLDTQYFGPGTRLTVL.

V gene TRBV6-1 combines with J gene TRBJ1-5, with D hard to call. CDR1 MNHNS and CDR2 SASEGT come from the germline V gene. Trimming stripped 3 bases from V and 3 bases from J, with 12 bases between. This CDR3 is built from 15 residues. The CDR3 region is CASSESVRVNQPQHF. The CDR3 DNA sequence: TGTGCCAGCAGTGAGAGTGTGCGGGTCAATCAGCCCCAGCATTTT.

CDR3 residues: CASSEISSNQPQHF. The CDR3 DNA reads TGTGCCAGCAGTGAAATCTCTAGCAATCAGCCCCAGCATTTT. The V call is TRBV6-1, the J call TRBJ1-5; no clear D. The V gene lost 2 bases and the J gene lost 0 bases, with 5 bases spanning the gap. This CDR3 region has 14 residues. Germline CDR1 is MNHNS and CDR2 is SASEGT.

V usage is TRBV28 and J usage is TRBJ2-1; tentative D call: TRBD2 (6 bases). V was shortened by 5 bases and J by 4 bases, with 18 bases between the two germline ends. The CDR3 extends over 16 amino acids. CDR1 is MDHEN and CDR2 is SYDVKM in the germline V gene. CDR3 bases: TGTGCCAGCAGTCCCGGTAGTAGCGGATTTTACAATGAGCAGTTCTTC. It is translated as CASSPGSSGFYNEQFF. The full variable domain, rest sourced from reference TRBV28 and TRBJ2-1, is DVKVTQSSRYLVKRTGEKVFLECVQDMDHENMFWYRQDPGLGLRLIYFSYDVKMKEKGDIPEGYSVSREKKERFSLILESASTNQTSMYLCASSPGSSGFYNEQFFGPGTRLTVL.

CDR3 sequence reads: CASSKTGLEETQYF. The CDR3, as DNA: TGTGCCAGCAGCAAGACAGGTTTGGAAGAGACCCAGTACTTC. The chain is built from TRBV14 and TRBJ2-5; tentatively, D is TRBD1 (6 bases). The V and J ends lost 5 bases and 3 bases respectively, with 13 bases between them. From germline, CDR1 is SGHDN and CDR2 FVKESK. The CDR3 sequence is 14 residues long.

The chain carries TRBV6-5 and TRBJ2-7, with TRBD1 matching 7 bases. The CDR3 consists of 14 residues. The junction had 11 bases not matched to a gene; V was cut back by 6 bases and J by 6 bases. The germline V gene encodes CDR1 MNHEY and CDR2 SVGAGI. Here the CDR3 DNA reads TGTGCCAGCAGCAGAGAAACAGGGGTCGGCGAGCAGTACTTC. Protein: CASSRETGVGEQYF.

CDR3 DNA sequence: TGTGCCAGCAGCCCGTCCCGGGACAGGGCCGTGAGCACTGAAGCTTTCTTT. Amino acid sequence: CASSPSRDRAVSTEAFF. The V call is TRBV14, the J call TRBJ1-1, with 9 bases identical to TRBD1. V shed 4 bases and J 4 bases; nucleotides not matched to a gene: 13. Germline CDR1 is SGHDN and CDR2 is FVKESK. The CDR3 is 17 amino acids.

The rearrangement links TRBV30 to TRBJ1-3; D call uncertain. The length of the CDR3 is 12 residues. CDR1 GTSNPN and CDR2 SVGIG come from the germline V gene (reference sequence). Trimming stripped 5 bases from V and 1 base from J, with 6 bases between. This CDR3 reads CAWGQSGNTIYF. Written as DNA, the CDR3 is TGTGCCTGGGGCCAGTCTGGAAACACCATATATTTT. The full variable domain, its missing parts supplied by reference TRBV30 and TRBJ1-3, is SQTIHQWPATLVQPVGSPLSLECTVEGTSNPNLYWYRQAAGRGLQLLFYSVGIGQISSEVPQNLSASRPQDRQFILSSKKLLLSDSGFYLCAWGQSGNTIYFGEGSWLTVV.

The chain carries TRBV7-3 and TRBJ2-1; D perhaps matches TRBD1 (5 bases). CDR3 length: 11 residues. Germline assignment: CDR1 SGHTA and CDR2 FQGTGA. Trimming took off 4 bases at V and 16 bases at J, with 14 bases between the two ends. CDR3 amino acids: CASSYDSRIFF. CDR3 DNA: TGTGCCAGCAGCTATGACAGCAGGATATTCTTC.

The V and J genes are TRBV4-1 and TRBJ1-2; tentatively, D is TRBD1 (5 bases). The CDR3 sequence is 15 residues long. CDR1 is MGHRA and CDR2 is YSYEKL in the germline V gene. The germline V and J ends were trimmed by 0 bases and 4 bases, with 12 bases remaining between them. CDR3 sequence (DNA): TGCGCCAGCAGCCAAGAGGCGACAGATCGCTATGGCTACACCTTC. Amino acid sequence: CASSQEATDRYGYTF.

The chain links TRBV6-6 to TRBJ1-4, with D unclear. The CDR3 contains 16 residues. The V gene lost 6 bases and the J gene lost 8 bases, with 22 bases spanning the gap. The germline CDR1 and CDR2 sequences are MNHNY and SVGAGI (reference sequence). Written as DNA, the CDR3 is TGTGCCAGCAGCCTCGTCGGCGGAGATTTAAGGGAAAAACTGTTTTTT. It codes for CASSLVGGDLREKLFF.

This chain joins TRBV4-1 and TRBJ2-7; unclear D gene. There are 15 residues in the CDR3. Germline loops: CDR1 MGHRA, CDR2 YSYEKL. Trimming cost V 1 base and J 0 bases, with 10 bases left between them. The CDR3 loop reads CASSQVPLSSYEQYF. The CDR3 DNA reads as TGCGCCAGCAGCCAAGTCCCGCTTAGCTCCTACGAGCAGTACTTC.

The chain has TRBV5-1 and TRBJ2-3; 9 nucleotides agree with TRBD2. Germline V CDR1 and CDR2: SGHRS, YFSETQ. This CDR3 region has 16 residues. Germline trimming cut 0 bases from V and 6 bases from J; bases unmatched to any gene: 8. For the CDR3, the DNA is TGCGCCAGCAGCTTGGGACTAGCGGTTGGTGGTGATACGCAGTATTTT. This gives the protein CASSLGLAVGGDTQYF.